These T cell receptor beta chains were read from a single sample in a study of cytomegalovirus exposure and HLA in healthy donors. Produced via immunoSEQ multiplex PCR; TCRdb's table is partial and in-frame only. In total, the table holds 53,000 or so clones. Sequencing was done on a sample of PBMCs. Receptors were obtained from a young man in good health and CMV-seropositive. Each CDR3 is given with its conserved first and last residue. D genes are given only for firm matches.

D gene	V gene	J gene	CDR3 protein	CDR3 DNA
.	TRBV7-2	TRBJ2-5	CASNKRETQYF	TGTGCCAGCAACAAGAGAGAGACTCAGTACTTC
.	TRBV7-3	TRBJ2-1	CASSLRGASGYNEQFF	TGTGCCAGCAGCTTAAGGGGGGCTAGCGGATACAATGAGCAGTTCTTC
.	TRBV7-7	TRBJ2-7	CASSFSPGNEQYF	TGTGCTAGCAGCTTTTCCCCGGGGAACGAGCAGTACTTC
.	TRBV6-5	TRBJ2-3	CASKYSGYSTDTQYF	TGTGCCAGCAAGTACAGCGGTTATAGCACAGATACGCAGTATTTT
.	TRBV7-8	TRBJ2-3	CASSLIADTQYF	TGTGCCAGCAGCTTAATAGCAGATACGCAGTATTTT
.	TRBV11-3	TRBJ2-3	CASSLLPRGGEDTQYF	TGTGCCAGCAGCTTACTCCCGCGGGGCGGGGAGGATACGCAGTATTTT
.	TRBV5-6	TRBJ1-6	CASSIRTGSSYNSPLHF	TGTGCCAGCAGTATAAGGACGGGGAGCTCCTATAATTCACCCCTCCACTTT
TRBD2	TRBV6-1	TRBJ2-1	CASRNPGTSLNEQFF	TGTGCCAGCAGAAACCCCGGGACTAGTCTCAATGAGCAGTTCTTC
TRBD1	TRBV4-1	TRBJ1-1	CASSQRQGGTEAFF	TGCGCCAGCAGCCAGAGACAGGGCGGCACTGAAGCTTTCTTT
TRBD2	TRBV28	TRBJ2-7	CASSLGGTSGSEQYF	TGTGCCAGCAGTTTGGGAGGGACTAGCGGGAGCGAGCAGTACTTC
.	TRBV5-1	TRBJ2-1	CASSLSGPGGNEQFF	TGCGCCAGCAGCCTTTCCGGGCCTGGAGGGAATGAGCAGTTCTTC
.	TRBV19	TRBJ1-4	CASSSAGATNEKLFF	TGTGCCAGTAGTTCGGCAGGGGCAACTAATGAAAAACTGTTTTTT
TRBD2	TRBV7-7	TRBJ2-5	CASSSELGGSETQYF	TGTGCTAGCAGCTCCGAGTTGGGGGGGTCGGAGACCCAGTACTTC
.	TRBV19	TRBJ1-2	CASSISYRFGYTF	TGTGCCAGTAGTATCTCCTACAGGTTTGGCTACACCTTC
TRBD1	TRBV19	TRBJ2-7	CASRGKTGGINEQYF	TGTGCCAGTAGAGGGAAGACAGGGGGAATCAACGAGCAGTACTTC
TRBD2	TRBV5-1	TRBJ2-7	CASSLKSGDDYEQYF	TGCGCCAGCAGCTTGAAAAGCGGGGACGACTACGAGCAGTACTTC
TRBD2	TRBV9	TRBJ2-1	CASSVLGGRAHEQFF	TGTGCCAGCAGCGTATTGGGCGGGAGGGCACATGAGCAGTTCTTC
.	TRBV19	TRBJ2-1	CASSFGGEQFF	TGTGCCAGTAGTTTCGGCGGGGAGCAGTTCTTC
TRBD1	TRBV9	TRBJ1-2	CASSSTTGNYGYTF	TGTGCCAGCAGCTCAACGACAGGGAACTATGGCTACACCTTC
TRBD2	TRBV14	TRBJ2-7	CASSRLSGTIYEQYF	TGTGCCAGCAGCCGCCTATCCGGGACTATCTACGAGCAGTACTTC
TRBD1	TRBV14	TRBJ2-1	CASSPGPGQGVGWYNEQFF	TGTGCCAGCAGCCCGGGCCCGGGACAGGGGGTAGGATGGTACAATGAGCAGTTCTTC
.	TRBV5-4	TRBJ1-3	CASSTGGAPSGNTIYF	TGTGCCAGCAGCACCGGGGGGGCCCCCTCTGGAAACACCATATATTTT
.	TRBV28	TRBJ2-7	CASSLNYEQYF	TGTGCCAGCAGTCTCAACTACGAGCAGTACTTC
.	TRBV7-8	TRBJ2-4	CASSRRETHIQYF	TGTGCCAGCAGCCGTAGGGAGACCCACATTCAGTACTTC
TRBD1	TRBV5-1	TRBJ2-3	CASRPTGGLGTGTQYF	TGCGCCAGCAGACCAACAGGGGGGTTGGGCACAGGTACGCAGTATTTT
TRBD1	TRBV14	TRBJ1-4	CASSLRQGGLHEKLFF	TGTGCCAGCAGCCTTCGACAGGGGGGACTTCATGAAAAACTGTTTTTT
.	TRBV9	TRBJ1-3	CASSLGGGVNTIYF	TGTGCCAGCAGCCTAGGGGGGGGAGTAAACACCATATATTTT
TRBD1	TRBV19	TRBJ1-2	CASRGQGLYGYTF	TGTGCCAGTAGAGGACAGGGCCTCTATGGCTACACCTTC
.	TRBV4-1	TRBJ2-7	CASSQPLYGSASYEQYF	TGCGCCAGCAGCCAACCCCTTTACGGGAGTGCATCCTACGAGCAGTACTTC
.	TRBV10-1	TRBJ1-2	CASSAGDTGLSGYTF	TGCGCCAGCAGTGCCGGGGACACCGGTTTGAGTGGCTACACCTTC
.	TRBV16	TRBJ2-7	CASSPRHQYEQYF	TGTGCCAGCAGCCCGCGACATCAGTACGAGCAGTACTTC
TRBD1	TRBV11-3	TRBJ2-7	CASSLAGTGGYEQYF	TGTGCCAGCAGCTTAGCGGGGACAGGGGGCTACGAGCAGTACTTC
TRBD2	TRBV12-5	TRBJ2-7	CASGNKGTSGSYEQYF	TGTGCTAGTGGTAATAAGGGGACTAGCGGGAGCTACGAGCAGTACTTC
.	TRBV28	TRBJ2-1	CASSPVRSPNNEQFF	TGTGCCAGCAGCCCCGTTAGGAGCCCCAACAATGAGCAGTTCTTC
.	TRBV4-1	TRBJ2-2	CASSQDTGVGELFF	TGCGCCAGCAGCCAAGATACGGGGGTCGGGGAGCTGTTTTTT
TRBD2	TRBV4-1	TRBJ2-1	CASSQDRGLANEQFF	TGCGCCAGCAGCCAAGATAGGGGACTAGCCAATGAGCAGTTCTTC
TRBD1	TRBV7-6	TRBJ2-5	CASSLGTGTGREQYF	TGTGCCAGCAGCTTAGGAACCGGGACAGGGAGGGAGCAGTACTTC
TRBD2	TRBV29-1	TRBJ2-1	CSAGQGGTNSYNEQFF	TGCAGCGCCGGACAAGGAGGGACTAACTCCTACAATGAGCAGTTCTTC
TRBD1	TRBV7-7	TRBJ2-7	CASSSGQGNEQYF	TGTGCTAGCAGCTCGGGACAGGGTAACGAGCAGTACTTC
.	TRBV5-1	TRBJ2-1	CASSLVSGGFYNEQFF	TGCGCCAGCAGCTTGGTATCAGGGGGGTTCTACAATGAGCAGTTCTTC
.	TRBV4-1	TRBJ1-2	CASSQEVGRAYGYTF	TGCGCCAGCAGCCAAGAAGTGGGCAGGGCCTATGGCTACACCTTC
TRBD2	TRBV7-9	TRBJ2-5	CASSLRLAGVGETQYF	TGTGCCAGCAGCTTACGGCTAGCGGGAGTAGGGGAGACCCAGTACTTC
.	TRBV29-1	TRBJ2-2	CSAGHRLDTGELFF	TGCAGCGCGGGCCACAGGTTGGACACCGGGGAGCTGTTTTTT
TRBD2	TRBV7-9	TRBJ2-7	CASSPPASGRDYEQYF	TGTGCCAGCAGCCCCCCGGCGAGCGGGAGAGATTACGAGCAGTACTTC
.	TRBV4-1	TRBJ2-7	CASSQVQQQSYEQYF	TGCGCCAGCAGCCAAGTACAACAACAGTCCTACGAGCAGTACTTC